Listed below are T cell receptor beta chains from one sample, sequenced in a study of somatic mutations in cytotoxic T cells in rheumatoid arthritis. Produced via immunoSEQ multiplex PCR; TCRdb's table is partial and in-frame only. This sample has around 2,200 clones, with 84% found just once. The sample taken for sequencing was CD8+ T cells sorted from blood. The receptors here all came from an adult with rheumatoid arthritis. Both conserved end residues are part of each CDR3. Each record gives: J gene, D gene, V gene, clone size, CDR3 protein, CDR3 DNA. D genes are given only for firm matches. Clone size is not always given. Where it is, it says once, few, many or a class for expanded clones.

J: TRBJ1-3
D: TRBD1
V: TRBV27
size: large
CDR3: CASSASQGAQGNTIYF
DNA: TGTGCCAGCAGTGCATCTCAGGGGGCGCAAGGAAACACCATATATTTT

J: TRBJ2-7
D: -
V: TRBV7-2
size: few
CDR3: CASSLGGGLYEQYF
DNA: TGTGCCAGCAGCTTAGGGGGGGGGCTCTACGAGCAGTACTTC

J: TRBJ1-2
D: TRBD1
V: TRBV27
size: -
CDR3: CASSFLGQGAGGYTF
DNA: TGTGCCAGCAGTTTCCTGGGACAGGGGGCTGGGGGCTACACCTTC

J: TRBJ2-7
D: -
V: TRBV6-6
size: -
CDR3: CASSPGVGVGEQYF
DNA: TGTGCCAGCAGCCCCGGGGTCGGGGTTGGGGAGCAGTACTTC

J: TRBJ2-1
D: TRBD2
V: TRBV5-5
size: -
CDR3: CASSLVSGGFQFF
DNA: TGTGCCAGCAGCTTGGTATCGGGGGGGTTTCAGTTCTTC

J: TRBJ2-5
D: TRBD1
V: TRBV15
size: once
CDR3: CATSRDRGTGVETQYF
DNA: TGTGCCACCAGCAGAGATCGGGGGACAGGGGTGGAGACCCAGTACTTC

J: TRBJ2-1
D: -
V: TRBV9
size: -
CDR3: CASSDRTGEQFF
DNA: TGTGCCAGCAGCGATCGAACGGGTGAGCAGTTCTTC

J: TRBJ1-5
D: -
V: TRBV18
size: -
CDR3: CASSPSGGDLYSNQPQHF
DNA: TGTGCCAGCTCACCTTCCGGAGGTGATTTGTATAGCAATCAGCCCCAGCATTTT

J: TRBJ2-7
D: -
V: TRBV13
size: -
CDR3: CASSLGGGSSYEQYF
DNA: TGTGCCAGCAGCTTAGGTGGGGGGAGCTCCTACGAGCAGTACTTC

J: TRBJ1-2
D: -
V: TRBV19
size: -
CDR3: CASSIWVSEGYTF
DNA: TGTGCCAGTAGTATTTGGGTGTCTGAGGGCTACACCTTC

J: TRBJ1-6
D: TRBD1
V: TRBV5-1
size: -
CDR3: CASKPATGGYNSPLHF
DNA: TGCGCCAGCAAACCAGCGACAGGGGGCTATAATTCACCCCTCCACTTT

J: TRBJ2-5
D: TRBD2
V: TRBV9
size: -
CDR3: CASSSGLAVEETQYF
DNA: TGTGCCAGCAGCTCGGGACTAGCGGTGGAAGAGACCCAGTACTTC

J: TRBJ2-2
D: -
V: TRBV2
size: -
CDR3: CASSEGVRVPGELFF
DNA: TGTGCCAGCAGTGAGGGTGTAAGGGTCCCCGGGGAGCTGTTTTTT

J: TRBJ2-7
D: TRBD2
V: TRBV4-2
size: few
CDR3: CASSQEGTTYYEQYF
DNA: TGTGCCAGCAGCCAAGAGGGGACTACCTACTACGAGCAGTACTTC

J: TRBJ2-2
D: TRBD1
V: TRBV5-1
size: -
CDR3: CASSYRDRIGSTGELFF
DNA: TGCGCCAGCAGCTACCGGGACAGGATTGGCAGCACCGGGGAGCTGTTTTTT

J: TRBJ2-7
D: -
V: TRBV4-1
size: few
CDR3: CASSQGVAAGYEQYF
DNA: TGCGCCAGCAGCCAAGGTGTAGCGGCCGGCTACGAGCAGTACTTC

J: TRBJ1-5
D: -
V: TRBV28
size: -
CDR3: CASSPRDTTQPQHF
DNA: TGTGCCAGCAGTCCCCGGGACACCACTCAGCCCCAGCATTTT

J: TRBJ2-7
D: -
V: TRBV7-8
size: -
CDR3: CASSLEGTASYEQYF
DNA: TGTGCCAGCAGCTTAGAGGGGACCGCCTCCTACGAGCAGTACTTC

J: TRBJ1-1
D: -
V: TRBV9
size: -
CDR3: CASSPSPGPGHTEAFF
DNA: TGTGCCAGCAGCCCATCACCCGGACCGGGGCACACTGAAGCTTTCTTT

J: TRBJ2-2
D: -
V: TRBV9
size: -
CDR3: CASSVEGRGGRTGELFF
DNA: TGTGCCAGCAGCGTAGAAGGGAGAGGGGGTAGGACCGGGGAGCTGTTTTTT

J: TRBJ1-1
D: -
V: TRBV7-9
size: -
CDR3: CASTPTALNTEAFF
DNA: TGTGCCAGCACCCCAACAGCTTTGAACACTGAAGCTTTCTTT

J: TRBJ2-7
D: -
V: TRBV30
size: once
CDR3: CAWSLGAYEQYF
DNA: TGTGCCTGGAGTTTGGGGGCCTACGAGCAGTACTTC

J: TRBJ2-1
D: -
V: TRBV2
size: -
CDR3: CASRFVLDEQFF
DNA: TGTGCCAGCAGGTTCGTCCTGGATGAGCAGTTCTTC

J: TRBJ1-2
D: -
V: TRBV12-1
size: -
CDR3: CASTSYDPLGYGYTF
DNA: TGTGCCAGCACCTCATACGACCCTCTAGGCTATGGCTACACCTTC

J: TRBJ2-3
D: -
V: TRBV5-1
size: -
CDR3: CASSLAFVQSTDTQYF
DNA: TGCGCCAGCAGCTTGGCCTTCGTCCAAAGCACAGATACGCAGTATTTT

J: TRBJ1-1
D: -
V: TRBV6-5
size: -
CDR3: CASSYGRGTEAFF
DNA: TGTGCCAGCAGTTACGGGAGGGGGACTGAAGCTTTCTTT

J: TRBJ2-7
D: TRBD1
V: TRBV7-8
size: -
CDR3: CASSFRGRNREQYF
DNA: TGTGCCAGCAGCTTCAGGGGGCGCAACCGCGAGCAGTACTTC